Below are 30 T cell receptor beta chains sequenced from a single sample in a study of Ad26.COV2.S vaccination and SARS-CoV-2 variants. Data came from immunoSEQ multiplex PCR; TCRdb stores just in-frame clones and leaves some out. The sample holds 300,000 to 400,000 clones; around 89% are singletons and the top ten take approximately 4.5%. Treatment here: 15 to 20 received Ad26.COV2.S at low or high dose, single or two shots; about 5 received placebo; per-sample allocation not given. Vaccine and placebo recipients were sampled on day 63 after the first injection. Material: peripheral blood, obtained in a trial of Ad26.COV2.S vaccine versus placebo. The receptors originated from a person between 18 and 65 years old who received the Ad26.COV2.S COVID-19 vaccine or a placebo.

The CDR3 region is CASSTGTAASYEQYF. For the CDR3, the DNA is TGTGCCAGCAGCACCGGGACAGCCGCCTCCTACGAGCAGTACTTC. This chain uses TRBV9 with TRBJ2-7; 7 bases align to TRBD1. Germline trimming cut 4 bases from V and 0 bases from J; bases unmatched to any gene: 7. Germline CDR1 reads SGDLS; CDR2 reads YYNGEE. This CDR3 has 15 amino acids.

The rearrangement joins TRBV28 to TRBJ1-1, with 7 bases lining up with TRBD1. J was trimmed by 1 base and V by 2 bases; bases with no gene match: 7. The CDR3 spans 16 residues. Germline V gives CDR1 MDHEN, CDR2 SYDVKM. CDR3 sequence (DNA): TGTGCCAGCAGTTTAAGGGGACAGTTGACGAACACTGAAGCTTTCTTT. It yields the protein CASSLRGQLTNTEAFF.

The chain couples TRBV27 to TRBJ1-2; 7 positions agree with TRBD1. Germline V gene data show CDR1 as MNHEY and CDR2 as SMNVEV (reference sequence). Trimming at V came to 3 bases and at J to 6 bases, leaving 7 bases not matched to a gene. This CDR3 spans 14 amino acids. The DNA for the CDR3 is TGTGCCAGCAGTTTTAGACAGGGAGTCCATGGCTACACCTTC. Translation: CASSFRQGVHGYTF.

V usage is TRBV12-3 or TRBV12-4 and J usage is TRBJ1-2; 8 bases are shared with TRBD1. The CDR3 consists of 13 residues. J was trimmed by 5 bases and V by 4 bases; bases with no gene match: 3. CDR3: CASSSTGAYGYTF. CDR3 in DNA: TGTGCCAGCAGTTCGACAGGGGCGTATGGCTACACCTTC.

The chain employs TRBV12-3 or TRBV12-4 and TRBJ2-5, with D possibly TRBD1 on 5 matching bases. This CDR3 spans 12 amino acids. V lost 4 bases and J lost 3, with 6 bases in between. This CDR3 is CASSSTEETQYF. In DNA, the CDR3 is TGTGCCAGCAGTTCGACAGAAGAGACCCAGTACTTC.

Only a few counts were recorded for this clone. This chain's CDR3 is CASRQPGGDTGELFF. The CDR3, as DNA: TGTGCCAGCAGACAACCAGGGGGCGACACCGGGGAGCTGTTTTTT. This rearrangement joins TRBV2 to TRBJ2-2, with 8 bases that match TRBD1. With 6 bases clipped from V and 3 bases from J, the junction kept 6 bases outside the gene matches. Germline loops: CDR1 SNHLY, CDR2 FYNNEI. The CDR3 spans 15 residues.

The gene calls are TRBV6-5 and TRBJ2-4; weak D call: TRBD2 (5 bases). CDR3 size: 11 residues. Trimming cost V 2 bases and J 14 bases, with 10 bases left between them. CDR1 is MNHEY, CDR2 SVGAGI, per germline. CDR3 nucleotide sequence: TGTGCCAGCAGTTACGGGAGTAGGAAGTACTTC. This translates into CASSYGSRKYF.

This chain links TRBV4-3 with TRBJ2-2, with a tentative D call TRBD2 (5 bases). Trimming cost V 3 bases and J 6 bases, with 8 bases left between them. CDR1 is LGHNA and CDR2 is YSLEER in the germline V gene. The CDR3 sequence is 13 residues long. DNA of the CDR3: TGCGCCAGCAGCCACGTCGGGGCCGGGGAGCTGTTTTTT. Translating gives CASSHVGAGELFF.

The chain recombines TRBV30 with TRBJ2-2; TRBD1 or TRBD2 may be the D gene (5 bases each). This CDR3 contains 14 residues. The germline V gene encodes CDR1 GTSNPN and CDR2 SVGIG (reference sequence). The V and J ends lost 4 bases and 1 base respectively, with 10 bases between them. Here the CDR3 DNA reads TGTGCCTGGAATCGGGGCGAGAACACCGGGGAGCTGTTTTTT. Residues: CAWNRGENTGELFF.

The V call is TRBV5-4, the J call TRBJ2-1, with a tentative D call TRBD1 (6 bases). Trimming removed 6 bases at V and 8 bases at J, with 15 bases between. Germline V gene sequence: CDR1 SGHNT, CDR2 YYREEE (reference sequence). The CDR3 has 13 residues. The CDR3 sequence: CASNLQGRDEQFF. Written as DNA, the CDR3 is TGTGCCAGCAACTTACAGGGCAGGGATGAGCAGTTCTTC.

CDR3 nucleotides: TGCGCCAGCAGCCCGGGACATGCAACTAATGAAAAACTGTTTTTT. Amino acid sequence: CASSPGHATNEKLFF. The chain joins TRBV5-1 to TRBJ1-4, with TRBD1 as a possible D gene (6 bases). Germline-derived CDR1 and CDR2 are SGHRS and YFSETQ. V lost 4 bases and J 0 bases, leaving 10 bases between the germline ends. There are 15 residues in the CDR3.

V gene TRBV19 combines with J gene TRBJ1-1; D unresolved. Looked up from germline, CDR1 is LNHDA and CDR2 is SQIVND (reference sequence). V gave up 4 bases and J gave up 0 bases, with 9 bases separating them. The CDR3 loop spans 14 amino acids. The CDR3 spells CASSNGGMNTEAFF. Written as DNA, the CDR3 is TGTGCCAGTAGTAACGGAGGAATGAACACTGAAGCTTTCTTT.

The V and J genes are TRBV15 and TRBJ2-2, with D perhaps TRBD2 (6 bases). The CDR3 sequence is 19 residues long. The V gene's germline CDR1 is LNHNV and CDR2 YYDKDF (reference sequence). Deletions cut 3 bases from V and 2 bases from J, with 22 bases between. CDR3: CATSRIGGLAGRNTGELFF. The CDR3 bases are TGTGCCACCAGCAGGATTGGTGGTCTGGCGGGAAGAAACACCGGGGAGCTGTTTTTT. The full variable domain, with the rest looked up from reference TRBV15 and TRBJ2-2, is DAMVIQNPRYQVTQFGKPVTLSCSQTLNHNVMYWYQQKSSQAPKLLFHYYDKDFNNEADTPDNFQSRRPNTSFCFLDIRSPGLGDTAMYLCATSRIGGLAGRNTGELFFGEGSRLTVL.

J is TRBJ2-4 and V is TRBV10-1, with D tentatively TRBD2 (5 bases). The V end lost 0 bases, the J end lost 5 bases, and 17 bases lay between the germline ends. Germline loops: CDR1 WNHNN, CDR2 SYGVQD (reference sequence). This CDR3 is 17 amino acids long. CDR3 sequence: CASSESGGQVGQNIQYF. CDR3 sequence (DNA): TGCGCCAGCAGTGAGTCTGGAGGTCAGGTCGGGCAAAACATTCAGTACTTC.

V and J are TRBV25-1 and TRBJ2-2; 8 nucleotides match TRBD1. The CDR3 is 15 residues long. CDR1 and CDR2 (germline): MGHDK, SYGVNS. J gave up 1 base and V 8 bases, and 6 bases lay outside the gene matches. The CDR3 is CASEGQGENTGELFF. The CDR3, as DNA: TGTGCCAGCGAAGGACAGGGCGAGAACACCGGGGAGCTGTTTTTT.

V usage is TRBV27 and J usage is TRBJ1-5; the D is unclear. The CDR3 sequence is 15 residues long. Germline V gene sequence: CDR1 MNHEY, CDR2 SMNVEV (reference sequence). Trimming removed 0 bases at V and 4 bases at J, with 10 bases between. The CDR3 loop reads CASSLSWGTNQPQHF. In DNA form, the CDR3 reads TGTGCCAGCAGTTTATCTTGGGGAACAAATCAGCCCCAGCATTTT.

The chain employs TRBV27 and TRBJ1-1; the D gene is possibly TRBD1 (6 bases). The germline V gene encodes CDR1 MNHEY and CDR2 SMNVEV (reference sequence). Trimming took 4 bases from V and 1 from J, leaving 10 bases between them. There are 14 residues in the CDR3. CDR3 DNA sequence: TGTGCCAGCAGTTGGGGGACACCGAACACTGAAGCTTTCTTT. It yields the protein CASSWGTPNTEAFF.

This chain links TRBV24-1 with TRBJ1-3; D gene uncertain. V was trimmed by 8 bases and J by 0 bases, leaving 13 bases between them. The CDR3 totals 15 residues. The germline gives CDR1 KGHDR, CDR2 SFDVKD. Written as DNA, the CDR3 is TGTGCCACCACATCGTGGGGAAACTCTGGAAACACCATATATTTT. It yields the protein CATTSWGNSGNTIYF.

In this sample, this clone turned up a few times. The J gene is TRBJ1-1, the V gene TRBV24-1; D uncertain. Trimming pared 6 bases from V and 3 bases from J, leaving 13 bases between. Germline lookup yields CDR1 KGHDR and CDR2 SFDVKD. CDR3 length: 14 amino acids. CDR3 amino acids: CATSLGDPDTEAFF. The CDR3 region has the DNA TGTGCCACCAGTTTGGGAGACCCGGACACTGAAGCTTTCTTT.

The chain employs TRBV2 and TRBJ2-5; 13 bases fit TRBD2. Germline lookup yields CDR1 SNHLY and CDR2 FYNNEI. This CDR3 is 15 amino acids long. The J segment lost 4 bases and the V segment lost 6 bases, leaving 5 bases of the junction unmatched. The CDR3 region has the DNA TGTGCCAGCAGCGCAAGGACTAGCGGGAGAGAGACCCAGTACTTC. It encodes CASSARTSGRETQYF.

The V and J genes are TRBV7-2 and TRBJ2-7; 12 bases match TRBD2. In germline, CDR1 is SGHTA, CDR2 FQGNSA. Germline trimming cut 3 bases from V and 2 bases from J; bases unmatched to any gene: 5. This CDR3 has 16 amino acids. CDR3 sequence reads: CASSLTSGGPTYEQYF. Written as DNA, the CDR3 is TGTGCCAGCAGCTTGACTAGCGGGGGCCCAACCTACGAGCAGTACTTC.

The chain carries TRBV19 and TRBJ1-2, with a weak D call TRBD1 (5 bases). CDR1 LNHDA and CDR2 SQIVND come from the germline V gene (reference sequence). V was trimmed by 5 bases and J by 1 base, leaving 11 bases between them. The CDR3 totals 14 residues. The CDR3 nucleotides read TGTGCCAGTAGTCCTCAGGGTTTTAACTATGGCTACACCTTC. This sequence encodes CASSPQGFNYGYTF.

The chain uses TRBV11-2 and TRBJ2-1, with no clear D. The CDR3 is made up of 14 amino acids. From germline, CDR1 is SGHAT and CDR2 FQNNGV. V lost 5 bases and J 5 bases, leaving 13 bases between the germline ends. The CDR3 sequence is CASSAGLTNNEQFF. The CDR3 DNA sequence: TGTGCCAGCAGCGCCGGCCTCACGAACAATGAGCAGTTCTTC. Full variable domain (remainder filled in from reference TRBV11-2 and TRBJ2-1): EAGVAQSPRYKIIEKRQSVAFWCNPISGHATLYWYQQILGQGPKLLIQFQNNGVVDDSQLPKDRFSAERLKGVDSTLKIQPAKLEDSAVYLCASSAGLTNNEQFFGPGTRLTVL.

The CDR3 nucleotides are TGTGCCAGTAGTCCTTCAGACAGGTCCGGAAACACCATATATTTT. Its protein is CASSPSDRSGNTIYF. This rearrangement joins TRBV19 to TRBJ1-3, with D maybe TRBD1 (6 bases). Germline lookup yields CDR1 LNHDA and CDR2 SQIVND (reference sequence). Trimming removed 5 bases from V and 4 bases from J, with 15 bases in between. The CDR3 consists of 15 residues.

V usage is TRBV9 and J usage is TRBJ1-2; 11 bases match TRBD1. Germline CDR1 reads SGDLS; CDR2 reads YYNGEE. The V gene end was trimmed by 3 bases and the J gene end by 4 bases; junction bases not matched to a gene: 8. CDR3 length equals 16 residues. This CDR3 reads CASSGDRGEGGYGYTF. CDR3 nucleotide sequence: TGTGCCAGCAGCGGGGACAGGGGGGAAGGTGGCTATGGCTACACCTTC. Using reference TRBV9 and TRBJ1-2 for the parts outside the CDR3, the full variable domain is DSGVTQTPKHLITATGQRVTLRCSPRSGDLSVYWYQQSLDQGLQFLIQYYNGEERAKGNILERFSAQQFPDLHSELNLSSLELGDSALYFCASSGDRGEGGYGYTFGSGTRLTVV.

The chain uses TRBV12-5 and TRBJ2-1, with 8 bases that match TRBD2. Trimming took 5 bases from V and 6 from J; bases not matched to a gene: 3. The length of the CDR3 is 13 residues. The germline CDR1 and CDR2 sequences are LGHNT and FRNRAP. CDR3 coding DNA: TGTGCTAGTGGTCCCGGGACTAGCAATGAGCAGTTCTTC. This translates into CASGPGTSNEQFF.

The chain employs TRBV7-8 and TRBJ2-3; tentative D call: TRBD2 (5 bases). CDR3 size: 16 residues. The V end lost 5 bases, the J end lost 2 bases, and 17 bases lay between the germline ends. CDR1 SGHVS and CDR2 FQNEAQ come from the germline V gene. The chain's CDR3 is CASSPAGVSYTDTQYF. CDR3 nucleotide sequence: TGTGCCAGCAGCCCCGCCGGGGTCTCTTACACAGATACGCAGTATTTT.

The chain recombines TRBV3-1 (or the pseudogene TRBV3-2) with TRBJ2-7, with a possible D match to TRBD2 (6 bases). V was shortened by 0 bases and J by 3 bases, with 15 bases between the two germline ends. Germline lookup yields CDR1 LGHDT and CDR2 YNNKEL (reference sequence). This CDR3 region has 16 residues. CDR3 sequence (DNA): TGTGCCAGCAGCCAAGATATAGCTAGCGTATACTACGAGCAGTACTTC. This encodes CASSQDIASVYYEQYF.

This chain uses TRBV18 with TRBJ2-1, with D possibly matching TRBD2 (8 bases). The CDR3 is 14 amino acids. Germline assignment: CDR1 KGHSH and CDR2 LQKENI. The V gene lost 5 bases and the J gene lost 8 bases, with 16 bases spanning the gap. CDR3 coding DNA: TGTGCCAGCTCATTCCCGGGAGGGGGCGATGAGCAGTTCTTC. Translation: CASSFPGGGDEQFF.

The CDR3 is CASSYGLGIYGYTF. DNA for the CDR3: TGTGCCAGCAGTTACGGGCTTGGAATCTATGGCTACACCTTC. This chain uses TRBV6-2 or TRBV6-3 with TRBJ1-2; D gene uncertain. The CDR3 sequence is 14 residues long. Germline V CDR1 and CDR2: MNHEY, SVGEGT. Trimming removed 2 bases from V and 4 bases from J, with 11 bases in between.